These 5 T cell receptor beta chains were sequenced from one sample in a study of blood T cell repertoires in COVID-19. TCRdb's copy holds only in-frame clones and misses some; the assay was immunoSEQ multiplex PCR. The data contain around 290,000 clones, approximately 89% of them singletons. The sequencing input was peripheral blood. The receptors here all came from a woman in her fifties or sixties who had recovered from COVID-19.

The CDR3 DNA reads as TGTGCCAGCCGCCAAACGGGGGGCGGGTCGCGATATTTT. It is translated as CASRQTGGGSRYF. The V gene is TRBV28, the J gene TRBJ1-3, with D possibly TRBD1 on 6 matching bases. Germline V lookup: CDR1 MDHEN, CDR2 SYDVKM. The germline V and J ends were trimmed by 8 bases and 15 bases, with 23 bases remaining between them. The CDR3 spans 13 residues.

V is TRBV7-9 and J is TRBJ1-3; 10 bases are a match to TRBD1. CDR3 length: 17 residues. Germline CDR1 is SEHNR and CDR2 is FQNEAQ (reference sequence). The V segment lost 5 bases and the J segment 0 bases; nucleotides outside the gene matches: 7. CDR3 nucleotide sequence: TGTGCCAGCAGCACCGGGACAGGGGTACGCTCTGGAAACACCATATATTTT. It translates to CASSTGTGVRSGNTIYF.

The CDR3 sequence is CASSQRLVVHEQFF. In DNA, the CDR3 is TGTGCCAGCAGCCAACGACTAGTTGTTCATGAGCAGTTCTTC. The chain uses TRBV14 and TRBJ2-1, with TRBD2 as a possible D gene (6 bases). Per the germline V gene, CDR1 is SGHDN and CDR2 is FVKESK. The CDR3 sequence is 14 residues long. Between the trimmed V and J ends, which lost 2 bases and 8 bases, there was a span of 13 bases.

This rearrangement joins TRBV5-1 to TRBJ1-1; TRBD1 aligns across 7 bases. Germline loops: CDR1 SGHRS, CDR2 YFSETQ. J lost 3 bases, V lost 4 bases, and 6 bases had no gene match. The CDR3 is made up of 14 amino acids. The CDR3, as DNA: TGCGCCAGCAGCCTGACAGGGACGGACACTGAAGCTTTCTTT. Translated: CASSLTGTDTEAFF.

The J gene is TRBJ2-7, the V gene TRBV10-3, with a weak D call TRBD1 (6 bases). The CDR3 is made up of 14 amino acids. The germline gives CDR1 ENHRY, CDR2 SYGVKD. The ends were cut back, 4 bases at V and 4 bases at J, with 14 bases in the middle. The CDR3: CAISGDIPPYEQYF. The CDR3 DNA reads TGTGCCATCAGTGGGGACATACCTCCTTACGAGCAGTACTTC.